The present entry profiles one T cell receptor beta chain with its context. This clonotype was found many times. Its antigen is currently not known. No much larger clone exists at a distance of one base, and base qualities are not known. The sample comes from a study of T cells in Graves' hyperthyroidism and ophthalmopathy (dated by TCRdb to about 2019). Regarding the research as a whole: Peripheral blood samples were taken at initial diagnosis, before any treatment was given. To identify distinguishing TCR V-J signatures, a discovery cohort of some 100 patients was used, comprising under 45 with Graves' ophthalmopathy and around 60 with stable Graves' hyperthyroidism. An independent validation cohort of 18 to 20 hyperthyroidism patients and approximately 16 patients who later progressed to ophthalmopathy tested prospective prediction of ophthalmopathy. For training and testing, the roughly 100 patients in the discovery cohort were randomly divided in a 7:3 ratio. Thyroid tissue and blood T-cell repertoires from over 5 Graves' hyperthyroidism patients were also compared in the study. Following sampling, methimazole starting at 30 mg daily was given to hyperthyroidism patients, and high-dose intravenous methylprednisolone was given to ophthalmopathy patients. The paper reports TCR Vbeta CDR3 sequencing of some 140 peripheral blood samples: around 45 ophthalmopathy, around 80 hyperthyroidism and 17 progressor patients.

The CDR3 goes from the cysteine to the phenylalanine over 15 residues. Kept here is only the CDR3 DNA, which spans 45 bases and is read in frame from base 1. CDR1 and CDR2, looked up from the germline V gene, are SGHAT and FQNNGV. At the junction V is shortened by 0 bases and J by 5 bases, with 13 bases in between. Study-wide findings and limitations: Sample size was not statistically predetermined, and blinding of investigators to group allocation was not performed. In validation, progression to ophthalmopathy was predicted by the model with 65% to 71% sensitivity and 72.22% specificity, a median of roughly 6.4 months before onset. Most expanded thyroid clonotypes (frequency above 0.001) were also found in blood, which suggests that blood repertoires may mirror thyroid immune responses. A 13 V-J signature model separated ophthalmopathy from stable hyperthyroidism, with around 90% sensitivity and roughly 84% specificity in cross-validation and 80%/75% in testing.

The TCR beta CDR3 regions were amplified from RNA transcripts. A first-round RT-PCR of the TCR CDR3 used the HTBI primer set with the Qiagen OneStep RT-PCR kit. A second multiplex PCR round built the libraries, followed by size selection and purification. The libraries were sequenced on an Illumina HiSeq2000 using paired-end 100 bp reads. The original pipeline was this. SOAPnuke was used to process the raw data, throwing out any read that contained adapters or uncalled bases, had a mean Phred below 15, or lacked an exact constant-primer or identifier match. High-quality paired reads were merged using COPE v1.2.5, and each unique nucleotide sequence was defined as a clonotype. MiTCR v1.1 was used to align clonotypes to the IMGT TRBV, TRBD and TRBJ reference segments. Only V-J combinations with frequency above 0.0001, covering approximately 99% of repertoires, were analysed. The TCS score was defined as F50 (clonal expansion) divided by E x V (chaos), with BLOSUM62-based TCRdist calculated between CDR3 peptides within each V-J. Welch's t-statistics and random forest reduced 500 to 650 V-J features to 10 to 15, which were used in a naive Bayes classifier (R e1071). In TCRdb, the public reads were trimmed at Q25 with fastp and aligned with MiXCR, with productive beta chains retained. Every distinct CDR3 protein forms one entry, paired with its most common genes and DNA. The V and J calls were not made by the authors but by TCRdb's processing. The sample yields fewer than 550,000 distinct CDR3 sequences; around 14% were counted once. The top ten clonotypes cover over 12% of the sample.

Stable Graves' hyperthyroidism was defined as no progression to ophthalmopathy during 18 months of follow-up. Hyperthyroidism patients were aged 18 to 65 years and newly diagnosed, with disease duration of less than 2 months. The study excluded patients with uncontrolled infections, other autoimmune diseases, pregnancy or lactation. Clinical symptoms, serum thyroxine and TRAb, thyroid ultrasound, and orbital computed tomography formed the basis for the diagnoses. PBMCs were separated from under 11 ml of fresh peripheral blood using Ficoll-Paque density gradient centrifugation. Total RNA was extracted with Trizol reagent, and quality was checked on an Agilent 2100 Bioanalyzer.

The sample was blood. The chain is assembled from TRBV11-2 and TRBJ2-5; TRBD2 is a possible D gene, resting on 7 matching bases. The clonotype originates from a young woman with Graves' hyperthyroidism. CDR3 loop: CASSLEGGPWETQYF. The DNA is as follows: TGTGCCAGCAGCTTAGAGGGGGGGCCTTGGGAGACCCAGTACTTC.